This TCR beta chain is from a study of technical replicates of blood from a handful of donors. TCRdb's table, derived via immunoSEQ multiplex PCR, lists solely in-frame clones and lacks some. The table includes around 16,000 clones, about nine tenths detected once. Germline lookup yields CDR1 MDHEN and CDR2 SYDVKM. The CDR3 sequence is 11 residues long. A note on this clone: A junction end diverges from the germline sequence, so it may reflect a read error.

Material: PBMCs. This rearrangement joins TRBV28 to TRBJ2-1; 8 positions agree with TRBD1. The sequence came from a human donor in good health. In DNA form, the CDR3 reads TGTGCCAGCAGTTTAGTGGACAGGGCTATCTTC. Translated: CASSLVDRAIF.